Each of the 21 T cell receptor beta chains below was sequenced from the same sample in a study of T cells in Graves' hyperthyroidism and ophthalmopathy. RNA transcripts gave rise to amplified TCR beta CDR3 regions. First-round RT-PCR of the TCR CDR3 relied on the HTBI primer set. TCRdb reprocessed the multiplex PCR reads with MiXCR, giving one entry per CDR3 protein. The table shows 300,000 to 450,000 distinct CDR3 sequences, with approximately 18% occurring only once. Material: blood. The source of these receptors is a young man with Graves' ophthalmopathy.

The rearrangement uses TRBV12-3 or TRBV12-4 and TRBJ1-4; D gene ambiguous. This CDR3 contains 14 residues. The ends were cut back, 3 bases at V and 6 bases at J, with 11 bases in the middle. CDR3 sequence reads: CASSFKRRYEKLFF. In DNA, the CDR3 is TGTGCCAGCAGTTTCAAGAGGCGATATGAAAAACTGTTTTTT.

V gene TRBV3-1 combines with J gene TRBJ1-3; 7 bases line up with TRBD1. The germline V gene encodes CDR1 LGHDT and CDR2 YNNKEL (reference sequence). The CDR3 has 15 residues. Trimming removed 3 bases from V and 2 bases from J; junction bases left unmatched: 4. CDR3 sequence: CASSQGRGTGNTIYF. CDR3 DNA sequence: TGTGCCAGCAGCCAGGGCAGGGGGACTGGAAACACCATATATTTT.

V and J are TRBV25-1 and TRBJ1-2, with D possibly TRBD1 on 6 matching bases. The germline gives CDR1 MGHDK, CDR2 SYGVNS. The V gene lost 2 bases and the J gene lost 6 bases, with 16 bases spanning the gap. This CDR3 is built from 15 residues. Here the CDR3 DNA reads TGTGCCAGCAGTGAAGAAGGTCCAGGGGTCGATGGCTACACCTTC. The encoded protein is CASSEEGPGVDGYTF.

The genes are TRBV5-1 and TRBJ2-2; D gene unclear. The CDR3 is made up of 16 amino acids. Trimming took off 4 bases at V and 1 base at J, with 14 bases between the two ends. Germline-derived CDR1 and CDR2 are SGHRS and YFSETQ. CDR3 residues: CASSPPEDQNTGELFF. The CDR3, as DNA: TGCGCCAGCAGCCCACCCGAGGATCAGAACACCGGGGAGCTGTTTTTT.

The chain recombines TRBV7-9 with TRBJ2-7; 10 bases are a match to TRBD1. V trimming: 6 bases; J trimming: 7 bases; junction bases outside the gene matches: 9. Germline CDR1 and CDR2: SEHNR and FQNEAQ (reference sequence). The CDR3 spans 14 residues. The CDR3 region has the DNA TGTGCCAGCAGTACATCGGGACAGGGGAGAGAGCAGTACTTC. It yields the protein CASSTSGQGREQYF.

This chain links TRBV2 with TRBJ1-4, with D perhaps matching TRBD1 (6 bases). The CDR3 spans 17 residues. Germline CDR1 is SNHLY and CDR2 is FYNNEI. The V end was cut by 0 bases, the J end by 0 bases, with 11 bases between. CDR3 region: CASSEANRVATNEKLFF. The DNA of the CDR3 is TGTGCCAGCAGTGAAGCAAACAGGGTTGCAACTAATGAAAAACTGTTTTTT.

The J gene is TRBJ2-7, the V gene TRBV6-1; 8 bases are a match to TRBD1. The CDR3 runs to 13 residues. V lost 6 bases to trimming and J lost 3 bases; unmatched junction nucleotides: 4. Germline V gene lookup returns CDR1 MNHNS and CDR2 SASEGT. CDR3 residues: CASRGTGLYEQYF. In nucleotides, the CDR3 is TGTGCCAGCAGGGGGACAGGTCTCTACGAGCAGTACTTC.

In its sample, this clonotype was seen many times. The V gene is TRBV3-1, the J gene TRBJ1-3; TRBD1 is a possible D gene (6 bases). The CDR3 loop spans 16 amino acids. V was shortened by 3 bases and J by 0 bases, with 12 bases between the two germline ends. From germline, CDR1 is LGHDT and CDR2 YNNKEL (reference sequence). The chain's CDR3 is CASSQDSLSSGNTIYF. CDR3 coding DNA: TGTGCCAGCAGCCAGGACAGTCTTAGCTCTGGAAACACCATATATTTT.

The table lists this clonotype with a few counts. The CDR3 DNA is TGTGCCAGCAGCTTGGGGTTTTGGGGACTGAACACTGAAGCTTTCTTT. Encoded protein: CASSLGFWGLNTEAFF. The chain couples TRBV5-6 to TRBJ1-1, with a possible D match to TRBD1 (5 bases). This CDR3 is 16 amino acids long. The germline V gene encodes CDR1 SGHDT and CDR2 YYEEEE. Trimming took 0 bases from V and 0 from J, leaving 12 bases between them.

The chain couples TRBV19 to TRBJ2-2, with 7 bases identical to TRBD2. V was pared by 8 bases and J by 3 bases, with 3 bases of the junction left unmatched. Germline values: CDR1 LNHDA, CDR2 SQIVND (reference sequence). This CDR3 contains 13 residues. CDR3 loop: CASRDYDTGELFF. CDR3 sequence (DNA): TGTGCCAGTCGGGACTATGACACCGGGGAGCTGTTTTTT.

This clonotype was seen ten or more times. This chain connects TRBV12-3 or TRBV12-4 to TRBJ2-3, with 8 bases that match TRBD1. V gave up 1 base and J gave up 3 bases; unmatched junction bases: 6. The CDR3 extends over 16 amino acids. CDR3 DNA: TGTGCCAGCAGTTTAGGGGACAGGACGTTTACAGATACGCAGTATTTT. This encodes CASSLGDRTFTDTQYF.

This chain joins TRBV12-3 or TRBV12-4 and TRBJ1-5; no clear D gene. CDR3 length: 13 amino acids. Between the trimmed V and J ends, which lost 1 base and 5 bases, there was a span of 6 bases. DNA for the CDR3: TGTGCCAGCAGTTTAGGTGAGCATCAGCCCCAGCATTTT. Its translation: CASSLGEHQPQHF.

This clonotype was counted ten times or more. The chain has TRBV2 and TRBJ2-3; TRBD2 matches at 12 bases. Trimming removed 8 bases from V and 7 bases from J; junction bases left unmatched: 10. CDR3 size: 15 residues. Germline values: CDR1 SNHLY, CDR2 FYNNEI. CDR3 amino acids: CASGRTSGDSNTQYF. The CDR3 nucleotides read TGTGCCAGCGGGAGGACTAGCGGGGACTCAAATACGCAGTATTTT.

This clonotype was counted only a few times. The gene calls are TRBV10-2 and TRBJ2-2; tentatively, D is TRBD1 (6 bases). This CDR3 has 16 amino acids. V shed 6 bases and J shed 6 bases, with 20 bases lying between them. CDR1 is WSHSY and CDR2 is SAAADI in the germline V gene. CDR3 amino acids: CASSGPGELVSGELFF. The CDR3 nucleotides read TGCGCCAGCAGCGGTCCAGGGGAGTTGGTATCCGGGGAGCTGTTTTTT.

This clonotype was recorded many times. CDR3 bases: TGCGCCAGCAGGGAGACAGTGGACACTGAAGCTTTCTTT. This gives the protein CASRETVDTEAFF. The chain combines TRBV10-1 with TRBJ1-1; D might be TRBD1 (5 bases). The CDR3 spans 13 residues. The germline gives CDR1 WNHNN, CDR2 SYGVQD (reference sequence). V was clipped by 6 bases and J by 3 bases, with 11 bases between them.

The chain links TRBV7-2 to TRBJ1-5; perhaps TRBD1 as D (6 bases). V was cut by 4 bases and J by 7 bases, with 20 bases left in between. Germline CDR1 SGHTA, CDR2 FQGNSA. The CDR3 loop spans 16 amino acids. This CDR3 is CASSSGRANTGQPQHF. The CDR3 DNA sequence: TGTGCCAGCAGCTCGGGCCGGGCCAACACAGGGCAGCCCCAGCATTTT.

Ten or more counts support this clonotype. The chain links TRBV12-3 or TRBV12-4 to TRBJ2-5, with 7 bases that match TRBD1. V lost 3 bases, J lost 2 bases, and 6 bases stayed unmatched. The CDR3 sequence is 15 residues long. The CDR3 spells CASSFTGQEQETQYF. In DNA, the CDR3 is TGTGCCAGCAGTTTCACAGGACAGGAGCAAGAGACCCAGTACTTC.

This clonotype occurred a few times. The chain has TRBV5-6 and TRBJ2-1; 7 nucleotides align to TRBD1. J was trimmed by 6 bases and V by 3 bases; bases with no gene match: 12. The CDR3 contains 16 residues. CDR1 is SGHDT, CDR2 YYEEEE, per germline. The CDR3 sequence is CASSWGPRQGTNEQFF. DNA for the CDR3: TGTGCCAGCAGCTGGGGCCCGCGACAGGGAACCAATGAGCAGTTCTTC.

This clonotype was observed a handful of times. V gene TRBV25-1 combines with J gene TRBJ1-4; unclear D gene. Germline CDR1 is MGHDK and CDR2 is SYGVNS. The CDR3 contains 15 residues. V lost 3 bases, J lost 7 bases, and 15 bases lay in between. The CDR3 DNA follows: TGTGCCAGCAGTGATGTGCGAGGGCTCGGTGAAAAACTGTTTTTT. The encoded protein is CASSDVRGLGEKLFF.

This clonotype was observed a single time. J is TRBJ2-7 and V is TRBV3-1; TRBD1 might be the D (6 bases). The germline CDR1 and CDR2 sequences are LGHDT and YNNKEL (reference sequence). The V end lost 3 bases, the J end lost 5 bases, and 11 bases lay between the germline ends. This CDR3 comprises 13 residues. CDR3 region: CASSQTWTDEQYF. The CDR3 nucleotides read TGTGCCAGCAGCCAGACCTGGACAGACGAGCAGTACTTC.

This clonotype was found many times. The chain recombines TRBV11-3 with TRBJ2-2, with 12 bases identical to TRBD2. Germline V gene lookup returns CDR1 SGHNT and CDR2 YENEEA. CDR3 length: 14 residues. V dropped 5 bases and J dropped 7; count of bases not matched to a gene: 2. DNA for the CDR3: TGTGCCAGCAGCGGGGGACTAGCGGGCGGGGAGCTGTTTTTT. Protein: CASSGGLAGGELFF.